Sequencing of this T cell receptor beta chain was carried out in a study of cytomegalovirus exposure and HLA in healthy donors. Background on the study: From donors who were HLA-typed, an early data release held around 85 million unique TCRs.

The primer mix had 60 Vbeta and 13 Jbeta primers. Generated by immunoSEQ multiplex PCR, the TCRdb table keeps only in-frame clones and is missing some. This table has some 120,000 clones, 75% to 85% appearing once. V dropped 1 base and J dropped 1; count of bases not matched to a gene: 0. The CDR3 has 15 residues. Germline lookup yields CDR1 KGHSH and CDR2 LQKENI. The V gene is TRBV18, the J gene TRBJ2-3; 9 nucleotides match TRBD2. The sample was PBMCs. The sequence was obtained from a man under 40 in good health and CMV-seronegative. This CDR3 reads CASSPLAGGTDTQYF. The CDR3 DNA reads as TGTGCCAGCTCACCACTAGCGGGAGGCACAGATACGCAGTATTTT.